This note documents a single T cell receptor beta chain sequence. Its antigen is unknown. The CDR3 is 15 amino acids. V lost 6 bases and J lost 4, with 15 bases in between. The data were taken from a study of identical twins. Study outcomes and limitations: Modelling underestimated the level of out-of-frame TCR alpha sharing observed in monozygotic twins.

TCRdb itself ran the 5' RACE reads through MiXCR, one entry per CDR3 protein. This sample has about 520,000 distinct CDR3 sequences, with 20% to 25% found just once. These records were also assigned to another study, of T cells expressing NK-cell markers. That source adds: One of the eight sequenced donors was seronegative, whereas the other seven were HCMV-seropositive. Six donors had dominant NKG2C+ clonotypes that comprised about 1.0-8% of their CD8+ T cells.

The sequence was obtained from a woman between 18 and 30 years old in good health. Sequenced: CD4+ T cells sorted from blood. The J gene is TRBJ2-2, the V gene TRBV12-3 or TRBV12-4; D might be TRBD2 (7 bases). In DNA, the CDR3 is TGTGCCAGCAGACAAGGGGGGGCGGTCACCGGGGAGCTGTTTTTT. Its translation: CASRQGGAVTGELFF.